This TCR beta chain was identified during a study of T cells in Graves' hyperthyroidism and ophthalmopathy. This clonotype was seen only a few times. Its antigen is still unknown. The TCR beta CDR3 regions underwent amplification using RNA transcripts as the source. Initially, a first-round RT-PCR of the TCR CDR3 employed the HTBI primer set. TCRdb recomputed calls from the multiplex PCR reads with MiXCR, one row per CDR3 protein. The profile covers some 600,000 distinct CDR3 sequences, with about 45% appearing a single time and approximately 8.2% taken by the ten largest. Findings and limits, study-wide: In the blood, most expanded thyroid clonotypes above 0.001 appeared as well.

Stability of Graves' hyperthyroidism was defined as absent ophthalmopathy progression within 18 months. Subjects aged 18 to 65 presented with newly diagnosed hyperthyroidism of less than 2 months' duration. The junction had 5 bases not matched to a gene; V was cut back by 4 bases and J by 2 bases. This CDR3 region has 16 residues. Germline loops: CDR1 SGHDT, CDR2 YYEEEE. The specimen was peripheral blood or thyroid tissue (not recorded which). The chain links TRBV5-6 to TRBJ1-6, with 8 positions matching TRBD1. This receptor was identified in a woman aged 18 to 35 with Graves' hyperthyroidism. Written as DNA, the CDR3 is TGTGCCAGCAGCGATCGGACAGGGACCTATAATTCACCCCTCCACTTT. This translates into CASSDRTGTYNSPLHF.